This T cell receptor (beta chain) was observed in a study of blood T cell repertoires in COVID-19. Original processing notes: Scientists estimated how many nucleated cells there were by amplifying reference gene primers. Clones were sequenced by immunoSEQ multiplex PCR, and TCRdb holds only the in-frame ones, with some missing. For V, J and clone size, that table is used; D and trimming come from the DNA. The table records approximately 250,000 clones, about 89% of them present only once. The CDR3 totals 11 residues. Germline assignment: CDR1 DFQATT and CDR2 SNEGSKA (reference sequence). The V gene lost 6 bases and the J gene lost 5 bases, with 11 bases spanning the gap.

V usage is TRBV20-1 and J usage is TRBJ2-7; D unresolved. Material: peripheral blood. This clonotype was sampled from a woman in her sixties who had recovered from COVID-19. CDR3 loop: CSASIRDEQYF. Written as DNA, the CDR3 is TGCAGTGCCTCGATCCGAGACGAGCAGTACTTC.